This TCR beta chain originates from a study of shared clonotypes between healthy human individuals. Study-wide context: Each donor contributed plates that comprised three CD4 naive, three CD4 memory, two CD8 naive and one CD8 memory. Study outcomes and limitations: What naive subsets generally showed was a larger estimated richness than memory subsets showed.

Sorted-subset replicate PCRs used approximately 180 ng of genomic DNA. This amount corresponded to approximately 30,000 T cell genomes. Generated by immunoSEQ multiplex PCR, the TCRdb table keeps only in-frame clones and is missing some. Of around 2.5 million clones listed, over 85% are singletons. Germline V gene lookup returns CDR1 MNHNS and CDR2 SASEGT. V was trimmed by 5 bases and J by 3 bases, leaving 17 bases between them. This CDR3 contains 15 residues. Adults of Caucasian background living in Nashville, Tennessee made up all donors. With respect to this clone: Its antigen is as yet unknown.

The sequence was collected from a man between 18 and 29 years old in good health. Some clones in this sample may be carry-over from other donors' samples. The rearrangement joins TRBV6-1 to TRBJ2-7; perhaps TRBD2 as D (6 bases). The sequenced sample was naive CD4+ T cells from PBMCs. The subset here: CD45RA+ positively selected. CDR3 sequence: CASSSYSGVYYEQYF. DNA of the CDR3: TGTGCCAGCAGTTCTTACTCGGGGGTCTACTACGAGCAGTACTTC.